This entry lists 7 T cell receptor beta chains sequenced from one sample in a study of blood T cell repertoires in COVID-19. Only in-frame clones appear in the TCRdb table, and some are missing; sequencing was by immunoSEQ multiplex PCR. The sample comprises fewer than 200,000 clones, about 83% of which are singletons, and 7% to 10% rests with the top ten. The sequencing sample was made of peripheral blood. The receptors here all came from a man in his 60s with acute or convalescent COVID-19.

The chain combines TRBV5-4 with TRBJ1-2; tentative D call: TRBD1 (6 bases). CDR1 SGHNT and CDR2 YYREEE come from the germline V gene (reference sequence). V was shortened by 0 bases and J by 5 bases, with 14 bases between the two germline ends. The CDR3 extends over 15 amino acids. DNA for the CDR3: TGTGCCAGCAGCTTGGCCAGGGGTGGAAGTTATGGCTACACCTTC. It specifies CASSLARGGSYGYTF.

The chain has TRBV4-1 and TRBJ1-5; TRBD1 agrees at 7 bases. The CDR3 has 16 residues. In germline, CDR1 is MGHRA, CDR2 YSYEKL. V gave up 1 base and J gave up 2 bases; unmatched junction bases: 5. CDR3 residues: CASSQAGQARNQPQHF. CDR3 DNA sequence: TGCGCCAGCAGCCAAGCCGGACAGGCCCGCAATCAGCCCCAGCATTTT.

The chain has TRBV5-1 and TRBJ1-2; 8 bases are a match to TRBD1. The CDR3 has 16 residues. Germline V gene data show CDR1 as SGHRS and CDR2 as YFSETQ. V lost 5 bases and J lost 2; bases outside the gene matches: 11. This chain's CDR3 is CASSSGQGRGNYGYTF. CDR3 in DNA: TGCGCCAGCAGTTCCGGACAGGGCCGCGGGAACTATGGCTACACCTTC.

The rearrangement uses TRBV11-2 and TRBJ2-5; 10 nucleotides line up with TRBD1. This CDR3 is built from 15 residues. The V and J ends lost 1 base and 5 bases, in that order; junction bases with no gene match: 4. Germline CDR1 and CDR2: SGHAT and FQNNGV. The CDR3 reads CASSLAGQGQETQYF. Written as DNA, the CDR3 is TGTGCCAGCAGCTTAGCGGGACAGGGGCAGGAGACCCAGTACTTC.

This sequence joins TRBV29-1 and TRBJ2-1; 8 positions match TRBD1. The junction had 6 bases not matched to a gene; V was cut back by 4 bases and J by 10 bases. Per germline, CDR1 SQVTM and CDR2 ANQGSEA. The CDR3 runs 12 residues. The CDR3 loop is CSVGEQGGEQFF. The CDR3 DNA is TGCAGCGTTGGGGAACAGGGGGGAGAGCAGTTCTTC.

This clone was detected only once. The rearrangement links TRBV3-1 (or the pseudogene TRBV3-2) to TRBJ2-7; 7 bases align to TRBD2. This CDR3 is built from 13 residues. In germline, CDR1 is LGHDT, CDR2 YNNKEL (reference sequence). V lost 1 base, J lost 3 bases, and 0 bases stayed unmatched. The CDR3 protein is CASSQGEGYEQYF. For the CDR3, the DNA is TGTGCCAGCAGCCAAGGGGAGGGCTACGAGCAGTACTTC.

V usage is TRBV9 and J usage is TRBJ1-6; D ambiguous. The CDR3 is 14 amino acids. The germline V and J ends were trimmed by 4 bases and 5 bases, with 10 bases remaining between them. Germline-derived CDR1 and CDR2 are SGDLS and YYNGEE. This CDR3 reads CASSKEANNSPLHF. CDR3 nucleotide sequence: TGTGCCAGCAGCAAGGAGGCAAATAATTCACCCCTCCACTTT. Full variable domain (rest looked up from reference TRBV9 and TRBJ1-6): DSGVTQTPKHLITATGQRVTLRCSPRSGDLSVYWYQQSLDQGLQFLIQYYNGEERAKGNILERFSAQQFPDLHSELNLSSLELGDSALYFCASSKEANNSPLHFGNGTRLTVT.